The 8 T cell receptor beta chains below were found in one sample sequenced in a study of blood T cell repertoires in COVID-19. TCRdb's copy holds only in-frame clones and misses some; the assay was immunoSEQ multiplex PCR. The data contain some 150,000 clones, about 90% of them singletons. Specimen: peripheral blood. The receptors were gathered from a woman in her sixties or seventies with COVID-19, enrolled during active disease.

The rearrangement joins TRBV12-3 or TRBV12-4 to TRBJ2-1, with 10 bases identical to TRBD2. The J segment lost 9 bases and the V segment lost 1 base, leaving 0 bases of the junction unmatched. The CDR3 runs to 13 residues. CDR3: CASSLGLAGEQFF. CDR3 DNA sequence: TGTGCCAGCAGTTTAGGACTAGCGGGTGAGCAGTTCTTC.

This clone was found a few times. The rearrangement uses TRBV28 and TRBJ2-7; TRBD2 aligns across 11 bases. The CDR3 contains 16 residues. V was clipped by 5 bases and J by 5 bases; unmatched bases: 11. Germline-derived CDR1 and CDR2 are MDHEN and SYDVKM. CDR3 residues: CASSRVVAGGLNEQYF. Written as DNA, the CDR3 is TGTGCCAGCAGTAGAGTGGTAGCGGGAGGGCTAAACGAGCAGTACTTC.

The CDR3 reads CASRSDRGLNEQYF. The CDR3 coding sequence is TGTGCCAGCAGGTCCGACAGGGGGTTGAACGAGCAGTACTTC. The rearrangement links TRBV6-5 to TRBJ2-7; 9 bases line up with TRBD1. This CDR3 has 14 amino acids. The trim removed 6 bases at V and 5 bases at J, leaving 8 bases unmatched. CDR1 and CDR2 (germline): MNHEY, SVGAGI.

The gene calls are TRBV19 and TRBJ2-3; 7 bases fit TRBD2. The V segment lost 4 bases and the J segment 2 bases; nucleotides outside the gene matches: 3. The CDR3 has 14 residues. The V gene's germline CDR1 is LNHDA and CDR2 SQIVND (reference sequence). Here the CDR3 reads CASSRLAATDTQYF. The CDR3 bases are TGTGCCAGTAGTAGGCTAGCGGCCACAGATACGCAGTATTTT. Variable domain in full (rest from reference TRBV19 and TRBJ2-3): DGGITQSPKYLFRKEGQNVTLSCEQNLNHDAMYWYRQDPGQGLRLIYYSQIVNDFQKGDIAEGYSVSREKKESFPLTVTSAQKNPTAFYLCASSRLAATDTQYFGPGTRLTVL.

The chain has TRBV6-4 and TRBJ2-3, with D maybe TRBD1 (5 bases). CDR3 length: 14 amino acids. V lost 6 bases and J 0 bases, leaving 10 bases between the germline ends. CDR1 MRHNA and CDR2 SNTAGT come from the germline V gene. The CDR3 DNA reads TGTGCCAGCAGATCGACAGCTAGCACAGATACGCAGTATTTT. It is translated as CASRSTASTDTQYF.

This chain links TRBV6-5 with TRBJ1-4, with 7 bases aligning to TRBD1. The junction had 9 bases not matched to a gene; V was cut back by 0 bases and J by 8 bases. The CDR3 sequence is 16 residues long. Germline V gene sequence: CDR1 MNHEY, CDR2 SVGAGI. The CDR3 nucleotides are TGTGCCAGCAGTTACTCGTCGGCAGGGGGTCGGGAAAAACTGTTTTTT. Protein product: CASSYSSAGGREKLFF.

V gene TRBV11-3 combines with J gene TRBJ2-1, with D possibly matching TRBD1 (6 bases). Trimming cost V 5 bases and J 0 bases, with 8 bases left between them. The germline V gene has CDR1 SGHNT and CDR2 YENEEA. The CDR3 extends over 14 amino acids. The CDR3 DNA reads as TGTGCCAGCAGCCGGACAGTCTCCTACAATGAGCAGTTCTTC. Translation gives CASSRTVSYNEQFF.

The genes are TRBV6-1 and TRBJ1-2; TRBD1 matches 9 bases. Trimming at V came to 2 bases and at J to 4 bases, leaving 14 bases not matched to a gene. From germline, CDR1 is MNHNS and CDR2 SASEGT. CDR3 length: 18 residues. CDR3 protein: CASSENPKTGTGFYGYTF. The CDR3 coding sequence is TGTGCCAGCAGTGAAAACCCCAAAACTGGGACAGGGTTCTATGGCTACACCTTC.